The T cell receptor beta chain described here comes from a study of regulatory T cells in long-lasting Graves disease. The CDR3 consists of 14 residues. This clonotype was observed a handful of times. Sequence at one end of the junction differs from germline and may be a read error. The time point denotes: newly diagnosed GD, antithyroid drugs for less than 3 months. RNA from PBMCs was the source of the TCR library. Arm-PCR of CDR3 regions with iRepertoire HTBI primers generated TCR beta libraries. TCRdb fed the multiplex PCR reads into MiXCR, producing one record per CDR3 protein. The sample lists a few hundred thousand distinct CDR3 sequences, about 17% seen once, with about a quarter in the top ten. This sample also belongs to another study, concerning T cells in Graves' hyperthyroidism and ophthalmopathy.

This specimen was peripheral blood mononuclear cells (PBMCs), taken at new diagnosis, from a patient treated with antithyroid drugs. This TCR came from a woman between 18 and 29 years old with Graves disease. The chain is built from TRBV12-3 or TRBV12-4 and TRBJ1-5; no definite D call. The DNA of the CDR3 is TGTGCCAGCAGTTTAGGAGGTCCAAATCAGGCCCAGCATTTT. Translated, it gives CASSLGGPNQAQHF.